This entry describes one T cell receptor beta chain. Its antigen specificity is not known. The input lacks base qualities; no much larger clone sits a single base away. From cysteine to phenylalanine, the CDR3 is 14 amino acids long. Only CDR3 DNA is held: 42 bases, read in frame from base 1. V drops 5 bases and J drops 3 bases, leaving 8 bases in between. Based on the germline V gene, the CDR1 and CDR2 sequences are MRHNA and SNTAGT. This sample is drawn from a study of blood T cell repertoires in COVID-19 (dated by TCRdb to 2018 to 2021). About the study as a whole: Samples from collaborators originated in the United States, Italy and Spain and spanned both the acute and convalescent phases of COVID-19. The prospective study material was composed of cDNA or gDNA derived from T cells, B-cell-depleted T cells, or PBMCs. Deeply sampled blood TCRbeta repertoires from subjects exposed to, actively infected with, or recovered from COVID-19 were included in the dataset. The repertoires were made available in a free public database intended to serve as a resource for research on the immune response to SARS-CoV-2. Samples came from the ongoing ImmuneRACE study (first 160 participants) plus 1,254 subjects from 6 global collaborators. The sample metadata nearly always contained a de-identified subject ID, COVID-19 status, age in years and sex. HLA class I and class II types, where available, came from metadata supplied by the sample provider rather than from assay-based typing. Results the study describes overall, beyond this receptor: Clinical and demographic metadata were provided uncurated, with the amount varying by source and participant.

The immunoSEQ Assay, a bias-controlled multiplex PCR, was used to amplify TCRbeta CDR3 regions from genomic DNA. The original methods were these. Nucleated cell counts per sample were estimated from amplification of reference gene primers within the assay. To quantify the absolute abundance of each unique TCRbeta CDR3 rearrangement, sequence reads were collapsed and filtered. For each sample, productive Simpson clonality was calculated by taking the square root of Simpson's diversity index across productive rearrangements. TCRdb carries this immuneACCESS record with in-frame sequences only. Its versions omit some clonotypes, under half of them owing to an unresolved V gene in the studies checked, with the rest unexplained. V and J calls and clone size are as listed in that table; D and trimming were resolved from the DNA. The sample records 220,000 or so clones, about 88% of which are singletons. Roughly 10% of the sample is taken by the ten largest.

At one collaborating source in Seattle, patients were enrolled during active infection and were followed longitudinally through the course of disease. Collaborating institutions collected whole blood in K2EDTA tubes following their own protocols. For TCRbeta analysis, collaborator samples were shipped as frozen whole blood, as isolated PBMCs, or as DNA extracted from either sample type. Sequencing was carried out using peripheral blood. This clonotype was sampled from a woman between 45 and 65 years old with COVID-19, enrolled during active disease. The rearranged segments are TRBV6-4 and TRBJ1-6; a tentative D match to TRBD1 spans 5 bases. The nucleotides are TGTGCCAGCAGTCAGGGAGGCTATAATTCACCCCTCCACTTT. This translates into CASSQGGYNSPLHF.